One sample yielded the 27 T cell receptor beta chains listed below, sequenced in a study of T cells after posttransplantation cyclophosphamide. The table came from immunoSEQ multiplex PCR; TCRdb's copy has only in-frame clones and leaves some out. In the table there are fewer than 60,000 clones, 85% to 95% of which are singletons. Sequencing was carried out using PBMCs. The receptors were gathered from a woman aged 25 to 39 in good health and a related stem cell transplant donor.

The chain joins TRBV25-1 to TRBJ1-2; 10 bases match TRBD1. Per germline, CDR1 MGHDK and CDR2 SYGVNS. After removal of 8 bases from V and 8 bases from J, the junction contained 11 bases not matched to a gene. The CDR3 runs 14 residues. CDR3 sequence (DNA): TGTGCCAGCCGACCTTCTGGGACAGGGGACGGCTACACCTTC. Protein: CASRPSGTGDGYTF.

This chain joins TRBV27 and TRBJ2-4; D is uncertain. Per the germline V gene, CDR1 is MNHEY and CDR2 is SMNVEV (reference sequence). V was trimmed by 11 bases and J by 1 base, leaving 18 bases between them. The CDR3 contains 15 residues. The CDR3 bases are TGTGCCTCCTCCCCAGGAACAGCCGCCAAAAACATTCAGTACTTC. This codes for CASSPGTAAKNIQYF.

The J gene is TRBJ2-5, the V gene TRBV5-6; 10 positions match TRBD2. The germline gives CDR1 SGHDT, CDR2 YYEEEE. After removal of 0 bases from V and 5 bases from J, the junction contained 4 bases not matched to a gene. This CDR3 has 15 amino acids. CDR3 coding DNA: TGTGCCAGCAGCTTGGAGCGGGGGGGCGTCGAGACCCAGTACTTC. It encodes CASSLERGGVETQYF.

The rearrangement uses TRBV5-1 and TRBJ2-3; 15 bases agree with TRBD2. This CDR3 spans 16 amino acids. The germline V gene has CDR1 SGHRS and CDR2 YFSETQ. Germline trimming cut 4 bases from V and 5 bases from J; bases unmatched to any gene: 5. The CDR3 here is CASSRTSGGAGDTQYF. CDR3 DNA: TGCGCCAGCAGCCGGACTAGCGGGGGGGCAGGAGATACGCAGTATTTT.

The gene calls are TRBV29-1 and TRBJ2-5; 8 bases are shared with TRBD1. The CDR3 sequence is 16 residues long. Trimming cost V 0 bases and J 5 bases; bases outside gene matches: 11. In germline, CDR1 is SQVTM, CDR2 ANQGSEA. The CDR3 sequence: CSVEDPPGGARETQYF. The CDR3 nucleotides are TGCAGCGTTGAAGATCCCCCAGGGGGCGCTCGGGAGACCCAGTACTTC.

In this sample, this clone turned up once. V gene TRBV29-1 combines with J gene TRBJ2-7; perhaps TRBD2 as D (6 bases). The CDR3 has 11 amino acids. CDR1 is SQVTM, CDR2 ANQGSEA, per germline. V was clipped by 7 bases and J by 6 bases, with 13 bases between them. The CDR3: CSGGEAGEQYF. The CDR3 bases are TGCAGCGGGGGGGAGGCTGGCGAGCAGTACTTC.

The chain recombines TRBV4-1 with TRBJ1-5, with D possibly TRBD1 on 6 matching bases. The CDR3 runs 15 residues. The germline V gene encodes CDR1 MGHRA and CDR2 YSYEKL. V was cut by 4 bases and J by 4 bases, with 14 bases left in between. The CDR3 here is CASSPRNGQNQPQHF. The CDR3 DNA follows: TGCGCCAGCAGCCCCCGGAACGGACAGAATCAGCCCCAGCATTTT.

This chain links TRBV27 with TRBJ2-6; D might be TRBD2 (6 bases). CDR3 size: 15 residues. Between the trimmed V and J ends, which lost 4 bases and 2 bases, there was a span of 9 bases. CDR1 is MNHEY, CDR2 SMNVEV, per germline (reference sequence). Written as DNA, the CDR3 is TGTGCCAGCAGTTCCGGAGGGGCTGGGGCCAACGTCCTGACTTTC. Its translation is CASSSGGAGANVLTF.

This clone was seen just once. This sequence joins TRBV9 and TRBJ1-6; D is uncertain. The CDR3 length is 13 residues. From germline, CDR1 is SGDLS and CDR2 YYNGEE. V was shortened by 1 base and J by 6 bases, with 5 bases between the two germline ends. The CDR3 reads CASSVRGNSPLHF. In nucleotides, the CDR3 is TGTGCCAGCAGCGTAAGAGGTAATTCACCCCTCCACTTT.

The gene calls are TRBV2 and TRBJ2-7, with D perhaps TRBD2 (5 bases). Trimming left V 6 bases short and J 1 base short, with 10 bases between. The CDR3 sequence is 13 residues long. Per germline, CDR1 SNHLY and CDR2 FYNNEI. CDR3 sequence reads: CASREDGSYEQYF. The CDR3 region has the DNA TGTGCCAGCAGGGAGGACGGATCCTACGAGCAGTACTTC.

This clone was seen only once. The chain joins TRBV7-6 to TRBJ2-3; tentative D call: TRBD2 (5 bases). Germline V gives CDR1 SGHVS, CDR2 FNYEAQ. The CDR3 has 18 residues. Between the trimmed V and J ends, which lost 0 bases and 3 bases, there was a span of 19 bases. The CDR3 protein is CASSLAMNARERTDTQYF. The CDR3 DNA sequence: TGTGCCAGCAGCTTAGCGATGAATGCTAGGGAGAGAACAGATACGCAGTATTTT.

This chain uses TRBV6-6 with TRBJ1-4, with D possibly being TRBD1 (5 bases). The V gene lost 7 bases and the J gene lost 5 bases, with 11 bases spanning the gap. The germline CDR1 and CDR2 sequences are MNHNY and SVGAGI (reference sequence). This CDR3 is 13 amino acids long. The CDR3: CASKGLRNEKLFF. CDR3 nucleotide sequence: TGTGCCAGCAAGGGACTCAGGAATGAAAAACTGTTTTTT.

This chain joins TRBV19 and TRBJ2-7; D remains ambiguous. This CDR3 contains 13 residues. V gave up 0 bases and J gave up 6 bases, with 9 bases separating them. Germline values: CDR1 LNHDA, CDR2 SQIVND (reference sequence). The CDR3 nucleotides are TGTGCCAGTAGTATAGACAGGTTTGGCGAGCAGTACTTC. It specifies CASSIDRFGEQYF.

Turning to this clone: Other DNA variants within this sample encode the same CDR3. This sequence joins TRBV9 and TRBJ2-3, with a possible D match to TRBD1 (5 bases). CDR1 SGDLS and CDR2 YYNGEE come from the germline V gene. V was cut by 0 bases and J by 6 bases, with 8 bases left in between. This CDR3 has 13 amino acids. In nucleotides, the CDR3 is TGTGCCAGCAGCGTAGATGCAGGGGATACGCAGTATTTT. Protein: CASSVDAGDTQYF.

This rearrangement joins TRBV7-2 to TRBJ2-1, with a possible D match to TRBD2 (6 bases). V was cut by 2 bases and J by 4 bases, with 9 bases left in between. The CDR3 contains 14 residues. Germline V gene data show CDR1 as SGHTA and CDR2 as FQGNSA. CDR3 loop: CASSLTSPYNEQFF. CDR3 DNA: TGTGCCAGCAGCTTAACTAGCCCTTACAATGAGCAGTTCTTC. Using reference TRBV7-2 and TRBJ2-1 for the parts outside the CDR3, the full variable domain is GAGVSQSPSNKVTEKGKDVELRCDPISGHTALYWYRQSLGQGLEFLIYFQGNSAPDKSGLPSDRFSAERTGGSVSTLTIQRTQQEDSAVYLCASSLTSPYNEQFFGPGTRLTVL.

This clone was observed a single time. CDR3: CAWSQGVTYEQYF. The CDR3, as DNA: TGTGCCTGGAGCCAGGGGGTCACCTACGAGCAGTACTTC. The rearrangement joins TRBV30 to TRBJ2-7; 7 bases align to TRBD1. This CDR3 is 13 amino acids long. CDR1 and CDR2 from the germline V gene are GTSNPN and SVGIG (reference sequence). J lost 2 bases, V lost 3 bases, and 4 bases had no gene match.

This rearrangement joins TRBV5-4 to TRBJ1-1; 8 bases fit TRBD1. This CDR3 is 13 amino acids long. The germline gives CDR1 SGHNT, CDR2 YYREEE (reference sequence). V shed 2 bases and J 4 bases; nucleotides not matched to a gene: 1. The CDR3 DNA sequence: TGTGCCAGCAGCTTTACAGGGGGCACTGAAGCTTTCTTT. This codes for CASSFTGGTEAFF.

This rearrangement joins TRBV7-2 to TRBJ1-1, with D maybe TRBD1 (6 bases). V lost 6 bases, J lost 1 base, and 9 bases lay in between. This CDR3 is 13 amino acids long. Germline V lookup: CDR1 SGHTA, CDR2 FQGNSA. The CDR3 protein is CASRGQPNTEAFF. The CDR3 DNA follows: TGTGCCAGCAGAGGACAGCCGAACACTGAAGCTTTCTTT.

The J gene is TRBJ1-1, the V gene TRBV5-8; D call uncertain. Per germline, CDR1 SGHTS and CDR2 YDEGEE. The CDR3 runs to 14 residues. V dropped 4 bases and J dropped 5 bases, with 15 bases sitting between them. CDR3 loop: CASSLGVRLTEAFF. CDR3 in DNA: TGTGCCAGCAGCCTCGGAGTGAGGTTAACTGAAGCTTTCTTT.

The J gene is TRBJ1-4, the V gene TRBV28; 7 bases are a match to TRBD1. This CDR3 is 14 amino acids long. CDR1 is MDHEN, CDR2 SYDVKM, per germline. The V and J ends lost 5 bases and 0 bases, in that order; junction bases with no gene match: 0. The CDR3 sequence: CASSQGATNEKLFF. The CDR3 nucleotides are TGTGCCAGCAGTCAGGGGGCAACTAATGAAAAACTGTTTTTT. The complete variable domain, with remaining parts taken from reference TRBV28 and TRBJ1-4, reads DVKVTQSSRYLVKRTGEKVFLECVQDMDHENMFWYRQDPGLGLRLIYFSYDVKMKEKGDIPEGYSVSREKKERFSLILESASTNQTSMYLCASSQGATNEKLFFGSGTQLSVL.

The chain uses TRBV7-6 and TRBJ2-5, with D perhaps TRBD2 (5 bases). The germline V gene has CDR1 SGHVS and CDR2 FNYEAQ. The V end was cut by 5 bases, the J end by 3 bases, with 10 bases between. There are 13 residues in the CDR3. The CDR3 here is CASSPGSKETQYF. The CDR3 DNA sequence: TGTGCCAGCAGCCCGGGGTCAAAAGAGACCCAGTACTTC.

The chain employs TRBV4-3 and TRBJ1-2, with TRBD1 identical over 7 bases. Germline V gives CDR1 LGHNA, CDR2 YSLEER. The CDR3 loop spans 14 amino acids. The V gene end was trimmed by 4 bases and the J gene end by 4 bases; junction bases not matched to a gene: 6. The CDR3 nucleotides read TGCGCCAGCAGCCGGACAGGAGCCCCCTATGGCTACACCTTC. This sequence encodes CASSRTGAPYGYTF.

The gene calls are TRBV7-7 and TRBJ2-2; maybe TRBD2 (7 bases). This CDR3 has 16 residues. Per germline, CDR1 SSHAT and CDR2 FNYEAQ (reference sequence). V lost 1 base and J 0 bases, leaving 9 bases between the germline ends. The CDR3 region is CASSLVGGPNTGELFF. CDR3 bases: TGTGCCAGCAGCTTAGTGGGGGGGCCGAACACCGGGGAGCTGTTTTTT.

This chain joins TRBV10-2 and TRBJ2-1, with TRBD2 matching over 11 bases. Germline V lookup: CDR1 WSHSY, CDR2 SAAADI. The CDR3 has 18 amino acids. J lost 2 bases, V lost 4 bases, and 10 bases had no gene match. CDR3 sequence (DNA): TGCGCCAGCAGTGGGGTATCTAGCGGGGGGATCCCCTACAATGAGCAGTTCTTC. This codes for CASSGVSSGGIPYNEQFF.

The rearrangement links TRBV5-6 to TRBJ1-1, with D perhaps TRBD1 (5 bases). Germline V gene sequence: CDR1 SGHDT, CDR2 YYEEEE. The V and J ends lost 4 bases and 10 bases respectively, with 17 bases between them. The CDR3 covers 13 residues. This CDR3 reads CASSLTAQAGAFF. The CDR3 nucleotides are TGTGCCAGCAGCCTGACAGCCCAGGCCGGAGCTTTCTTT. The whole variable domain, remainder taken from reference TRBV5-6 and TRBJ1-1, is DAGVTQSPTHLIKTRGQQVTLRCSPKSGHDTVSWYQQALGQGPQFIFQYYEEEERQRGNFPDRFSGHQFPNYSSELNVNALLLGDSALYLCASSLTAQAGAFFGQGTRLTVV.

CDR3 sequence (DNA): TGTGCCAGCAGCCCGGACAGGGCCCTAACTGAAGCTTTCTTT. Amino acid sequence: CASSPDRALTEAFF. The chain employs TRBV6-5 and TRBJ1-1; 8 bases agree with TRBD1. Per germline, CDR1 MNHEY and CDR2 SVGAGI. CDR3 length equals 14 residues. V gave up 6 bases and J gave up 5 bases; unmatched junction bases: 8.

The gene calls are TRBV6-5 and TRBJ1-2; a weak D match, TRBD1 (5 bases). The CDR3 contains 15 residues. CDR1 and CDR2 (germline): MNHEY, SVGAGI. V lost 0 bases, J lost 4 bases, and 12 bases lay in between. This chain's CDR3 is CASSYSNRQPYGYTF. CDR3 sequence (DNA): TGTGCCAGCAGTTACTCTAATAGACAGCCCTATGGCTACACCTTC.